The 8 T cell receptor beta chains presented below share a single source sample, sequenced in a study of T cells in Graves' hyperthyroidism and ophthalmopathy. TCR beta CDR3 region amplification was performed from RNA transcripts. With the HTBI primer set, the TCR CDR3 went through a first round of RT-PCR. TCRdb itself ran the multiplex PCR reads through MiXCR, one entry per CDR3 protein. The data hold roughly 290,000 distinct CDR3 sequences, with 12% to 15% observed a single time. The sample consisted of blood. The receptors were gathered from a woman aged 40-49 years with Graves' hyperthyroidism.

Many counts were recorded for this clonotype. V and J are TRBV24-1 and TRBJ2-3, with D perhaps matching TRBD2 (6 bases). CDR1 and CDR2 (germline): KGHDR, SFDVKD. V was shortened by 5 bases and J by 4 bases, with 18 bases between the two germline ends. The length of the CDR3 is 16 residues. Written as DNA, the CDR3 is TGTGCCACCAGTGGACGTAGCGGCGCTCAAGCAGATACGCAGTATTTT. Its translation: CATSGRSGAQADTQYF.

This clonotype was seen repeatedly, ten times or more. V is TRBV20-1 and J is TRBJ2-3; D possibly matches TRBD1 or TRBD2 (5 bases each). Germline lookup yields CDR1 DFQATT and CDR2 SNEGSKA (reference sequence). V was cut by 7 bases and J by 1 base, with 18 bases left in between. The CDR3 runs to 15 residues. CDR3 residues: CSVLWGFWGTDTQYF. CDR3 nucleotide sequence: TGCAGTGTTCTATGGGGGTTCTGGGGCACAGATACGCAGTATTTT.

This clonotype has more than one count but fewer than ten. This chain links TRBV9 with TRBJ2-7; 8 bases map to TRBD1. The V gene's germline CDR1 is SGDLS and CDR2 YYNGEE. The CDR3 contains 14 residues. V gave up 4 bases and J gave up 2 bases; unmatched junction bases: 5. CDR3: CASSMGTGPYEQYF. The CDR3 DNA sequence: TGTGCCAGCAGCATGGGGACAGGACCCTACGAGCAGTACTTC.

This clonotype was seen many times. This chain connects TRBV28 to TRBJ2-3; 8 bases map to TRBD1. The V and J ends lost 5 bases and 1 base, in that order; junction bases with no gene match: 8. There are 16 residues in the CDR3. CDR1 is MDHEN, CDR2 SYDVKM, per germline. The CDR3 DNA is TGTGCCAGCAGTCCCGCAGGGGGCGGTGGCACAGATACGCAGTATTTT. Translated: CASSPAGGGGTDTQYF.

V gene TRBV12-5 combines with J gene TRBJ2-2; tentative D call: TRBD2 (6 bases). This CDR3 comprises 19 residues. CDR1 and CDR2 (germline): LGHNT, FRNRAP. Trimming cost V 0 bases and J 3 bases, with 20 bases left between them. This CDR3 is CASGLVHVPWRDYTGELFF. As DNA, the CDR3 is TGTGCTAGTGGTTTGGTACACGTTCCCTGGCGGGACTACACCGGGGAGCTGTTTTTT.

The table lists this clonotype with many counts. The rearrangement joins TRBV28 to TRBJ2-7, with D unclear. The CDR3 spans 10 residues. Germline CDR1 is MDHEN and CDR2 is SYDVKM. Trimming took off 5 bases at V and 4 bases at J, with 3 bases between the two ends. In DNA form, the CDR3 reads TGTGCCAGCAGTAAATACGAGCAGTACTTC. Its protein product is CASSKYEQYF.

This clonotype came up many times. The V and J genes are TRBV11-2 and TRBJ1-1; D unresolved. The CDR3 consists of 14 residues. Trimming took 0 bases from V and 1 from J, leaving 6 bases between them. CDR1 is SGHAT and CDR2 is FQNNGV in the germline V gene. The CDR3 coding sequence is TGTGCCAGCAGCTTAGATGGCGGGAACACTGAAGCTTTCTTT. Amino acids: CASSLDGGNTEAFF.

In its sample, this clonotype was seen many times. The chain employs TRBV28 and TRBJ1-2; D is possibly TRBD1 (6 bases). The germline V and J ends were trimmed by 6 bases and 4 bases, with 15 bases remaining between them. CDR3 length equals 14 residues. CDR1 and CDR2 (germline): MDHEN, SYDVKM. The DNA for the CDR3 is TGTGCCAGCAGCCTCCCCGGGACATCCTATGGCTACACCTTC. Amino acid sequence: CASSLPGTSYGYTF.